This T cell receptor beta chain was sequenced for a study of T-cell memory formation after mild COVID-19. About the research overall: The two donors had largely donor-specific TCR clusters.

This clonotype was seen ten or more times. What it binds is not known. The junction departs from germline at one end; a sequencing error may be responsible. One entry per CDR3 protein, called by TCRdb with MiXCR from the 5' RACE reads. The sample has roughly 170,000 distinct CDR3 sequences; around a fifth are singletons. Per germline, CDR1 SSHAT and CDR2 FNYEAQ (reference sequence). The CDR3 has 16 residues. Study-level findings and limits: Contracting clones localized mainly to CM and EM when CD4+ and mainly to EMRA when CD8+. Contracting clones, day 15 to 85, had balanced CD4/CD8, and later expanders favored CD4+.

The chain joins TRBV7-7 to TRBJ1-2; a weak D match, TRBD1 (6 bases). The TCR sequence derives from an adult woman who had mild COVID-19 (a few samples of this study predate the infection). Cell type and time point are not known. Sample: PBMCs or a T cell subset sorted from them (not recorded which). CDR3 region: CASTSGKDSQLYGYTF. The CDR3, as DNA: TGTGCTAGCACTTCGGGGAAGGACAGCCAACTCTATGGCTACACCTTC.